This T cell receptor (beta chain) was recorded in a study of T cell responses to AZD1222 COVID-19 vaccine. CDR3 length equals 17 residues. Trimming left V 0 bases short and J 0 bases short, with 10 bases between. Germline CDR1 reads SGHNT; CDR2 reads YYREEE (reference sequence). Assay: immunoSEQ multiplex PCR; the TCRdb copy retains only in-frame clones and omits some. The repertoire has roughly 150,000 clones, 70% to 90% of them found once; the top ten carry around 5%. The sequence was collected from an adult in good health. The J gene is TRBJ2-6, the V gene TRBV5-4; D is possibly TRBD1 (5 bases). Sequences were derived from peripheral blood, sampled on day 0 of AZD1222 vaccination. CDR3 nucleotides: TGTGCCAGCAGCTTGGGCAGGGCGGACTCTGGGGCCAACGTCCTGACTTTC. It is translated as CASSLGRADSGANVLTF. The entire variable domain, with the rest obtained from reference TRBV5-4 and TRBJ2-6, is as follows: ETGVTQSPTHLIKTRGQQVTLRCSSQSGHNTVSWYQQALGQGPQFIFQYYREEENGRGNFPPRFSGLQFPNYSSELNVNALELDDSALYLCASSLGRADSGANVLTFGAGSRLTVL.